The 17 T cell receptor beta chains listed next were all sequenced from one sample in a study of blood T cell repertoires in COVID-19. The protocol was immunoSEQ multiplex PCR, while the TCRdb copy is restricted to in-frame clones and leaves out a portion. The sample yields about 99,000 clones, around 90% seen once. What was sequenced was peripheral blood. The source of these receptors is a man in his fifties in a cohort sampled during active COVID-19.

This clone has more than one count but fewer than ten. This rearrangement joins TRBV24-1 to TRBJ2-1; 7 bases map to TRBD2. The V gene end was trimmed by 5 bases and the J gene end by 5 bases; junction bases not matched to a gene: 8. The germline gives CDR1 KGHDR, CDR2 SFDVKD. The CDR3 consists of 15 residues. The CDR3 DNA follows: TGTGCCACCAGTGGGGGGTCTAGCGGAAACAATGAGCAGTTCTTC. Protein: CATSGGSSGNNEQFF.

The chain is built from TRBV19 and TRBJ2-3; D ambiguous. Trimming removed 5 bases at V and 3 bases at J, with 6 bases between. The CDR3 loop spans 12 amino acids. CDR1 and CDR2 from the germline V gene are LNHDA and SQIVND (reference sequence). In nucleotides, the CDR3 is TGTGCCAGTAGTGTCAGAACAGATACGCAGTATTTT. This encodes CASSVRTDTQYF.

This chain uses TRBV4-1 with TRBJ1-5, with D possibly being TRBD1 (6 bases). The ends were cut back, 3 bases at V and 6 bases at J, with 9 bases in the middle. The germline V gene encodes CDR1 MGHRA and CDR2 YSYEKL. The CDR3 length is 13 residues. The CDR3 DNA sequence: TGCGCCAGCAGCCAGGGGGCCGGTCAGCCCCAGCATTTT. This encodes CASSQGAGQPQHF.

The gene calls are TRBV6-5 and TRBJ2-2; tentatively, D is TRBD2 (5 bases). The germline V gene has CDR1 MNHEY and CDR2 SVGAGI. Trimming shortened V by 7 bases and J by 6 bases, and 15 bases separated the two germline ends. The length of the CDR3 is 14 residues. The CDR3 sequence: CASTQREGAGELFF. The DNA of the CDR3 is TGTGCCAGCACCCAACGCGAGGGCGCCGGGGAGCTGTTTTTT.

V and J are TRBV5-1 and TRBJ1-3, with D perhaps matching TRBD1 (5 bases). With 4 bases removed from V and 5 bases from J, the gap between germline ends came to 13 bases. There are 14 residues in the CDR3. CDR1 and CDR2 from the germline V gene are SGHRS and YFSETQ. CDR3 DNA: TGCGCCAGCAGCCCCGGGGAGGGGCGAAACACCATATATTTT. Protein sequence: CASSPGEGRNTIYF.

This chain joins TRBV5-1 and TRBJ1-3, with no clear D. Germline assignment: CDR1 SGHRS and CDR2 YFSETQ. The V gene lost 1 base and the J gene lost 0 bases, with 5 bases spanning the gap. There are 14 residues in the CDR3. The CDR3: CASSLSLSGNTIYF. The CDR3 nucleotides read TGCGCCAGCAGCTTGAGCCTCTCTGGAAACACCATATATTTT.

V and J are TRBV24-1 and TRBJ2-7; D is ambiguous. The CDR3 totals 18 residues. The V end was cut by 5 bases, the J end by 2 bases, with 24 bases between. The germline V gene has CDR1 KGHDR and CDR2 SFDVKD. The CDR3 nucleotides are TGTGCCACCAGTGCCTTAAGACTCACGGATACTCTTACCTACGAGCAGTACGTC. Encoded protein: CATSALRLTDTLTYEQYV.

The chain is built from TRBV4-2 and TRBJ2-7; 8 nucleotides align to TRBD1. The V segment lost 0 bases and the J segment 5 bases; nucleotides outside the gene matches: 9. The CDR3 has 16 residues. Germline V lookup: CDR1 LGHNA, CDR2 YNFKEQ. The chain's CDR3 is CASSQERQGARDEQYF. DNA for the CDR3: TGTGCCAGCAGCCAAGAAAGGCAGGGGGCAAGGGACGAGCAGTACTTC.

The chain combines TRBV5-4 with TRBJ2-5, with D possibly being TRBD1 (5 bases). With 4 bases removed from V and 4 bases from J, the gap between germline ends came to 11 bases. The CDR3 spans 13 residues. Per germline, CDR1 SGHNT and CDR2 YYREEE (reference sequence). The CDR3 spells CASSRQWGETQYF. In DNA, the CDR3 is TGTGCCAGCAGCAGACAGTGGGGAGAGACCCAGTACTTC.

This sequence joins TRBV19 and TRBJ1-5; D is unresolved. Trimming left V 1 base short and J 0 bases short, with 10 bases between. CDR3 length equals 16 residues. Germline CDR1 reads LNHDA; CDR2 reads SQIVND (reference sequence). Here the CDR3 DNA reads TGTGCCAGTAGTATAGCCGTGACTTATAGCAATCAGCCCCAGCATTTT. Translation: CASSIAVTYSNQPQHF. Based on the CDR3 plus reference TRBV19 and TRBJ1-5, the full variable domain is DGGITQSPKYLFRKEGQNVTLSCEQNLNHDAMYWYRQDPGQGLRLIYYSQIVNDFQKGDIAEGYSVSREKKESFPLTVTSAQKNPTAFYLCASSIAVTYSNQPQHFGDGTRLSIL.

J is TRBJ1-4 and V is TRBV12-2; the D call TRBD1 from the table was never checked on the DNA. TRBV12-2 is shown as a pseudogene. CDR3 length: 15 residues. In DNA form, the CDR3 reads TGTGCAAGTCGACCCCACAGGGGACGAATAGAAAAACTGTTTTTT. Its translation is CASRPHRGRIEKLFF.

The rearrangement joins TRBV13 to TRBJ2-2, with TRBD2 as a possible D gene (5 bases). The germline V gene has CDR1 PRHDT and CDR2 FYEKMQ (reference sequence). The CDR3 extends over 13 amino acids. Deletions cut 6 bases from V and 4 bases from J, with 9 bases between. This CDR3 is CASRPEGTGELFF. CDR3 coding DNA: TGTGCCAGCAGACCTGAGGGCACCGGGGAGCTGTTTTTT.

The gene calls are TRBV6-2 or TRBV6-3 and TRBJ2-7; perhaps TRBD2 as D (5 bases). This CDR3 spans 14 amino acids. Germline CDR1 and CDR2: MNHEY and SVGEGT. Deletions cut 1 base from V and 4 bases from J, with 11 bases between. The CDR3 DNA sequence: TGTGCCAGCAGTTACTTACGACGGGGTTACGAGCAGTACTTC. This sequence encodes CASSYLRRGYEQYF.

V and J are TRBV9 and TRBJ2-2; possible D gene TRBD2, 5 bases. Germline V CDR1 and CDR2: SGDLS, YYNGEE. The V end lost 0 bases, the J end lost 0 bases, and 12 bases lay between the germline ends. There are 17 residues in the CDR3. The CDR3 protein is CASSVATLAANTGELFF. In DNA, the CDR3 is TGTGCCAGCAGCGTAGCTACCCTAGCCGCGAACACCGGGGAGCTGTTTTTT.

The CDR3 region has the DNA TGTGCCAGCAGTTACAGAGGAATTACTAACTATGGCTACACCTTC. Protein product: CASSYRGITNYGYTF. The V gene is TRBV6-2 or TRBV6-3, the J gene TRBJ1-2; D ambiguous. The CDR3 covers 15 residues. In germline, CDR1 is MNHEY, CDR2 SVGEGT. With 2 bases removed from V and 0 bases from J, the gap between germline ends came to 10 bases.

The chain combines TRBV18 with TRBJ2-3; maybe TRBD2 (5 bases). CDR3 length equals 13 residues. Germline lookup yields CDR1 KGHSH and CDR2 LQKENI. The V gene lost 3 bases and the J gene lost 3 bases, with 7 bases spanning the gap. The CDR3 sequence: CASSPEGTDTQYF. As DNA, the CDR3 is TGTGCCAGCTCACCTGAGGGAACAGATACGCAGTATTTT. Using reference TRBV18 and TRBJ2-3 for the parts outside the CDR3, the full variable domain is NAGVMQNPRHLVRRRGQEARLRCSPMKGHSHVYWYRQLPEEGLKFMVYLQKENIIDESGMPKERFSAEFPKEGPSILRIQQVVRGDSAAYFCASSPEGTDTQYFGPGTRLTVL.

V gene TRBV5-1 combines with J gene TRBJ2-1; 10 nucleotides agree with TRBD1. The CDR3 loop spans 17 amino acids. After removal of 4 bases from V and 4 bases from J, the junction contained 11 bases not matched to a gene. CDR1 SGHRS and CDR2 YFSETQ come from the germline V gene. The CDR3 nucleotides read TGCGCCAGCAGCCGATTCTCAGACAGGGGGCCTTACAATGAGCAGTTCTTC. This sequence encodes CASSRFSDRGPYNEQFF. Together with reference TRBV5-1 and TRBJ2-1, the CDR3 gives the full variable domain: KAGVTQTPRYLIKTRGQQVTLSCSPISGHRSVSWYQQTPGQGLQFLFEYFSETQRNKGNFPGRFSGRQFSNSRSEMNVSTLELGDSALYLCASSRFSDRGPYNEQFFGPGTRLTVL.